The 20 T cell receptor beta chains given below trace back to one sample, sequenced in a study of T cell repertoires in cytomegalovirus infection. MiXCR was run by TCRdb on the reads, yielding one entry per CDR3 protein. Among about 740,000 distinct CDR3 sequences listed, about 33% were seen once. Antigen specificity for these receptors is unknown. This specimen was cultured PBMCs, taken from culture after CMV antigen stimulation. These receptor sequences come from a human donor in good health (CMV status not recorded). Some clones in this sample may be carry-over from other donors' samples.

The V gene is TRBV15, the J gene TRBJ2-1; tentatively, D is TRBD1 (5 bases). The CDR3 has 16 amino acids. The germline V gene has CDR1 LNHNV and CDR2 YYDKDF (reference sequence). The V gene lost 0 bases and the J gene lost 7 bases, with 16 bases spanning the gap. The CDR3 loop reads CATSRDRGPHLNEQFF. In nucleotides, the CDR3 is TGTGCCACCAGCAGAGATAGGGGTCCTCACCTTAATGAGCAGTTCTTC.

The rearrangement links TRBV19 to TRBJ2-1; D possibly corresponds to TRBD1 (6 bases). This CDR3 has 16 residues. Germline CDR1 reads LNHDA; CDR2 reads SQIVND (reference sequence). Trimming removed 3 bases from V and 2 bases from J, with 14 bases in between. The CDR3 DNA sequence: TGTGCCAGTAGTATCCAGGGGTCGATCCCCTACAATGAGCAGTTCTTC. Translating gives CASSIQGSIPYNEQFF.

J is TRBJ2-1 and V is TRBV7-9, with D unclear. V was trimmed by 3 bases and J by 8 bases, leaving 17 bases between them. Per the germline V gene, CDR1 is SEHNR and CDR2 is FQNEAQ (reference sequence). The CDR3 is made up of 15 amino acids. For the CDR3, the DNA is TGTGCCAGCAGCTTTGGAAGGCCGGCCTCCTATGAGCAGTTCTTC. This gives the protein CASSFGRPASYEQFF. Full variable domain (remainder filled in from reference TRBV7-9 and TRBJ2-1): DTGVSQNPRHKITKRGQNVTFRCDPISEHNRLYWYRQTLGQGPEFLTYFQNEAQLEKSRLLSDRFSAERPKGSFSTLEIQRTEQGDSAMYLCASSFGRPASYEQFFGPGTRLTVL.

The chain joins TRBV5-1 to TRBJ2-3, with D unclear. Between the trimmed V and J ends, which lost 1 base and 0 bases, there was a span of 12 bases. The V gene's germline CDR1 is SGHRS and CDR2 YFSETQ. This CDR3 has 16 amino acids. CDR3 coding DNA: TGCGCCAGCAGCTTGATACCCGCTGCTAGCACAGATACGCAGTATTTT. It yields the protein CASSLIPAASTDTQYF.

The CDR3 DNA reads TGTGCCACCTCCGGGACTAGCGGGCGTGCAGATACGCAGTATTTT. Its protein is CATSGTSGRADTQYF. This chain joins TRBV10-3 and TRBJ2-3; 12 nucleotides match TRBD2. Germline assignment: CDR1 ENHRY and CDR2 SYGVKD. The V and J ends lost 10 bases and 4 bases, in that order; junction bases with no gene match: 9. The CDR3 spans 15 residues.

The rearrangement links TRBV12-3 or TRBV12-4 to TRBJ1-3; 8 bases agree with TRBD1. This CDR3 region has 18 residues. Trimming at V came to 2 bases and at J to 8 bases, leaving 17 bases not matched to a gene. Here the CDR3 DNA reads TGTGCCAGCAGTTTAAAGTACGGACAGGGCGGCGTCGGTGACACCATATATTTT. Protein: CASSLKYGQGGVGDTIYF.

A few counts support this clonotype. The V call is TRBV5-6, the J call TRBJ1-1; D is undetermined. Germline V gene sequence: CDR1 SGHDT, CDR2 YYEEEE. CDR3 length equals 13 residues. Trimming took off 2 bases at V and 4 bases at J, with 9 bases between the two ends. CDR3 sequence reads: CASSFGYGTEAFF. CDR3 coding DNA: TGTGCCAGCAGCTTTGGTTACGGCACTGAAGCTTTCTTT.

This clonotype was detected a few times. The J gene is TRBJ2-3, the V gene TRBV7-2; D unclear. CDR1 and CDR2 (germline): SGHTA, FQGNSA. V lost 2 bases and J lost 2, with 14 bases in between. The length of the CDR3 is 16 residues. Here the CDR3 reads CASSLYGRQTTDTQYF. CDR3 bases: TGTGCCAGCAGCTTATACGGCAGGCAAACCACAGATACGCAGTATTTT.

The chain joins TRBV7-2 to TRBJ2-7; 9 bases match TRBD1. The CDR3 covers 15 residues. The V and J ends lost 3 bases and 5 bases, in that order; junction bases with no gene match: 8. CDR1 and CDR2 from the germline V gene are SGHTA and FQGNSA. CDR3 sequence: CASSLSGQGVNEQYF. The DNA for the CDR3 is TGTGCCAGCAGCTTGTCGGGACAGGGTGTCAACGAGCAGTACTTC.

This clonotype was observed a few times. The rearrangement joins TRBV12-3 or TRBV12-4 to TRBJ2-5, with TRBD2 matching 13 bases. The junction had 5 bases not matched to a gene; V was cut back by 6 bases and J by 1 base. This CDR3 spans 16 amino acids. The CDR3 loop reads CASSELAGGPQETQYF. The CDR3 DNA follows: TGTGCCAGCAGCGAACTAGCGGGAGGGCCCCAAGAGACCCAGTACTTC.

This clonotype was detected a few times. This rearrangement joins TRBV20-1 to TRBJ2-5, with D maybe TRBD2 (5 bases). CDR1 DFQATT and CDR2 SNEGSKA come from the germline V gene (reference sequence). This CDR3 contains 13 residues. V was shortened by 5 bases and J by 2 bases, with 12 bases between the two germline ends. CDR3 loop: CSALRGTQETQYF. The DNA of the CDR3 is TGCAGTGCTCTTCGGGGTACACAAGAGACCCAGTACTTC.

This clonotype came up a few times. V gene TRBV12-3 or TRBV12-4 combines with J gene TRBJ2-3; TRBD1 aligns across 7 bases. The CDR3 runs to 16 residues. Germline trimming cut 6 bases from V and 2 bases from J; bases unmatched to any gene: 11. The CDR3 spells CASSRTGQSNTDTQYF. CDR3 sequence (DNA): TGTGCCAGCAGCCGCACGGGACAGTCAAACACAGATACGCAGTATTTT.

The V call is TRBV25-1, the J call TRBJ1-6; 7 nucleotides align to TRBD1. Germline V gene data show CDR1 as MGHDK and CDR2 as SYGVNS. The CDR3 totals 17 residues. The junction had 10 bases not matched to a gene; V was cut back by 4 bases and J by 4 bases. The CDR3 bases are TGTGCCAGCAGTGCCCCCGGGACAGCTGCTTATAATTCACCCCTCCACTTT. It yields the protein CASSAPGTAAYNSPLHF. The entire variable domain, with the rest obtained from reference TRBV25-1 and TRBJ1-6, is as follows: EADIYQTPRYLVIGTGKKITLECSQTMGHDKMYWYQQDPGMELHLIHYSYGVNSTEKGDLSSESTVSRIRTEHFPLTLESARPSHTSQYLCASSAPGTAAYNSPLHFGNGTRLTVT.

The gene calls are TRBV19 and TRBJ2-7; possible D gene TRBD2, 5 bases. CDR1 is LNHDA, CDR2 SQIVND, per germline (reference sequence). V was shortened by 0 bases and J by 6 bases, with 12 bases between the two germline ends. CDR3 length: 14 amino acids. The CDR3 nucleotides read TGTGCCAGTAGTATAGATCGAGGTGAGGGCGAGCAGTACTTC. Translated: CASSIDRGEGEQYF.

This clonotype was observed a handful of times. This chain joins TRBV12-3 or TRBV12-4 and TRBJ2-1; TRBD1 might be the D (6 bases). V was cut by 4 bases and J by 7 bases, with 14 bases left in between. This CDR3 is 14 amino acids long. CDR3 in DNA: TGTGCCAGCAGTTACACAGGGTTCCTTAATGAGCAGTTCTTC. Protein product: CASSYTGFLNEQFF.

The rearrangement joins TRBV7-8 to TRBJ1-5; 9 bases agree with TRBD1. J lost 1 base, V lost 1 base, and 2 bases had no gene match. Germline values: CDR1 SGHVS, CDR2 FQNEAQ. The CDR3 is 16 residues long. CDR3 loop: CASSLEQGASNQPQHF. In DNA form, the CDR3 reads TGTGCCAGCAGCTTAGAACAGGGGGCAAGCAATCAGCCCCAGCATTTT.

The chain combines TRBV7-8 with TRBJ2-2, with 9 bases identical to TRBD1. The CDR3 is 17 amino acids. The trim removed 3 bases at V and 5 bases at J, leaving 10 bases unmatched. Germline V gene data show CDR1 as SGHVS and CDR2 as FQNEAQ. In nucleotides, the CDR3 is TGTGCCAGCAGCTTTCCTGTGGACAGGGGTTATACCGGGGAGCTGTTTTTT. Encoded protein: CASSFPVDRGYTGELFF.

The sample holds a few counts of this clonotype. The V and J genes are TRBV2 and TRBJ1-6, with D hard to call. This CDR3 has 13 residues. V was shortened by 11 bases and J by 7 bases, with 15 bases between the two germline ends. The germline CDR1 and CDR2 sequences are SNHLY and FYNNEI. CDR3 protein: CARDGPPNSPLHF. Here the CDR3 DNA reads TGTGCCCGGGATGGGCCACCCAATTCACCCCTCCACTTT.

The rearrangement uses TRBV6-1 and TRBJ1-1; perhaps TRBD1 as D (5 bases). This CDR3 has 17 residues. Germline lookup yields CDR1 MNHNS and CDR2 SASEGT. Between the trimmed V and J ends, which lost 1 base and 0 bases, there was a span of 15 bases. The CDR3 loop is CASSEDMTVIMNTEAFF. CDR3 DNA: TGTGCCAGCAGTGAAGATATGACAGTAATTATGAACACTGAAGCTTTCTTT.

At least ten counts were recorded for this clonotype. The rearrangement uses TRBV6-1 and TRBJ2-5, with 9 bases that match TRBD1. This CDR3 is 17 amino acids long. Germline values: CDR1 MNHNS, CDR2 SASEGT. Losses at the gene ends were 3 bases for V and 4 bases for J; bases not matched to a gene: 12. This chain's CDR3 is CASSERGQGRIGETQYF. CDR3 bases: TGTGCCAGCAGTGAGAGGGGACAGGGCCGAATCGGAGAGACCCAGTACTTC.